This entry describes one TCR beta chain. These data come from a study of blood T cell repertoires in COVID-19. Overall study: From the United States, Italy and Spain came samples of acute and convalescent COVID-19. T cells, B-cell-depleted T cells, or PBMCs provided the cDNA or gDNA that served as material.

Unmatched junction bases numbered 7, after V lost 2 bases and J lost 8 bases. Germline CDR1 is LGHNA and CDR2 is YNFKEQ. This CDR3 is built from 15 residues. Under the authors' procedure: It was from reference gene primer amplification that nucleated cell counts were estimated. This table comes from immunoSEQ multiplex PCR, and its TCRdb copy is limited to in-frame clones, with some not included. The DNA gave D and trimming, while V, J and clone size come from that table. The table records about 180,000 clones, roughly 82% of them present only once. The origin of this receptor is a woman aged 70-85 years with acute or convalescent COVID-19. The chain combines TRBV4-2 with TRBJ2-3, with 10 bases identical to TRBD2. Sequenced sample: peripheral blood. In nucleotides, the CDR3 is TGTGCCAGCAGCCAAAAGCTAGCGGGGGCTGGTACGCAGTATTTT. It encodes CASSQKLAGAGTQYF.